This TCR beta chain was retrieved from a study of PD-L1 blockade in urothelial cancer. The sample's time point: pretreatment peripheral blood. All patients handed over anywhere from 1 to 8 samples, pretreatment and on-treatment. V was clipped by 5 bases and J by 2 bases; unmatched bases: 7. CDR3 length: 16 residues. Germline V lookup: CDR1 SGHVS, CDR2 FQNEAQ. The method was immunoSEQ multiplex PCR; TCRdb's version includes in-frame clones alone and lacks a portion of them. This repertoire shows tens of thousands of clones, almost 90% found once; its top ten account for about 1.6%. The origin of this receptor is a man between 60 and 70 years old with urothelial cancer. The rearrangement uses TRBV7-8 and TRBJ2-2; 8 bases are shared with TRBD1. This material consisted of PBMCs, taken around atezolizumab (anti-PD-L1) treatment. The CDR3 sequence is CASSPRQGTNTGELFF. The CDR3 nucleotides read TGTGCCAGCAGCCCTCGACAGGGGACTAACACCGGGGAGCTGTTTTTT.